Reported below is one T cell receptor beta chain. As yet, its antigen is unknown. The source of the sample is a study of CD4+ T cells in melanoma. General observations from the study: CD8+ T cell, macrophage and B cell function reportedly correlated with neoantigen-specific CD4+ T cells.

TCRdb keeps only in-frame clones here, not all; method: immunoSEQ multiplex PCR. The sample contains 9,500 to 10,000 clones, about 72% of which appear only once. CDR3 length: 13 residues. The V gene lost 9 bases and the J gene lost 2 bases, with 13 bases spanning the gap. The germline CDR1 and CDR2 sequences are MNHNS and SASEGT. V is TRBV6-1 and J is TRBJ2-5; D is undetermined. The specimen sequenced was cells from a culture (not recorded whether cultured in vitro). The TCR sequence derives from a human donor with melanoma. The CDR3 loop reads CASTARGQETQYF. The CDR3 DNA sequence: TGTGCCAGTACAGCCCGTGGGCAAGAGACCCAGTACTTC.